This T cell receptor (beta chain) is drawn from a study of T cell changes during pregnancy in multiple sclerosis. CDR3 length: 17 residues. V lost 5 bases to trimming and J lost 7 bases; unmatched junction nucleotides: 15. Looked up from germline, CDR1 is MDHEN and CDR2 is SYDVKM. Here immunoSEQ multiplex PCR was the method, and the copy in TCRdb shows in-frame clones only, minus some. The sample lists around 3,500 clones, about nine tenths seen once, with 15% to 20% in the top ten. The sequence was collected from a female donor in good health, enrolled as a control in a pregnancy study. The sequences come from CD8+ T cells from peripheral blood mononuclear cells, collected in the first trimester of pregnancy. V is TRBV28 and J is TRBJ1-1; 11 bases align to TRBD1. The CDR3 DNA reads TGTGCCAGCAGTCCCATTTATTCGGACAGGGGGCAGATTGAAGCTTTCTTT. Amino acids: CASSPIYSDRGQIEAFF.